The clone carrying this T cell receptor (beta chain) was recorded at least ten times. What it recognizes is unknown. Unique molecular identifiers were used to barcode this TCRbeta library. MiXCR was run by TCRdb on the PCR reads, yielding one entry per CDR3 protein. In the table there are 450,000 to 600,000 distinct CDR3 sequences, 13% of which are singletons. This specimen comes from a study of T-cell reconstitution after alpha-beta-depleted transplantation in children. Study-level points and caveats: At day 60, the high TCRbeta diversity found in some patients originated from recipient T cells and thymic progenitors that had survived.

Germline V gene data show CDR1 as LGHNA and CDR2 as YSLEER. V lost 2 bases and J 2 bases, leaving 13 bases between the germline ends. The CDR3 length is 15 residues. This TCR was recovered from a male patient between 5 and 17 years old who had a stem cell transplant for acute myeloid leukemia, so the T cells may come from the graft donor. The rearrangement joins TRBV4-3 to TRBJ2-7; maybe TRBD2 (6 bases). Sequenced material: PBMCs, mostly from graft donor cells, taken 360 days after TCRalphabeta/CD19-depleted stem cell transplant. CDR3 DNA: TGCGCCAGCAGCCAATCGTCGGGAGACGCCTACGAGCAGTACTTC. Translation: CASSQSSGDAYEQYF.